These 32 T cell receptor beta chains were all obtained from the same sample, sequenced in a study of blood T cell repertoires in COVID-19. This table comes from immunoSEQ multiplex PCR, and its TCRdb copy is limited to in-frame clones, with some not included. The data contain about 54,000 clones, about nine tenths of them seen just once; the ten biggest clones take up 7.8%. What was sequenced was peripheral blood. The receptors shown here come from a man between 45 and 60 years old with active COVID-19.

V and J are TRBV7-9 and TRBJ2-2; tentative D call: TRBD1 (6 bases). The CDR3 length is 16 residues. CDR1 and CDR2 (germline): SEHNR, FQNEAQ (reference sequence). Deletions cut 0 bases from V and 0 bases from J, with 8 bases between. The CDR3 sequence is CASSLAGTTNTGELFF. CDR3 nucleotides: TGTGCCAGCAGCTTAGCCGGGACAACGAACACCGGGGAGCTGTTTTTT. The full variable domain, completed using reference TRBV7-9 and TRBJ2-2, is DTGVSQNPRHKITKRGQNVTFRCDPISEHNRLYWYRQTLGQGPEFLTYFQNEAQLEKSRLLSDRFSAERPKGSFSTLEIQRTEQGDSAMYLCASSLAGTTNTGELFFGEGSRLTVL.

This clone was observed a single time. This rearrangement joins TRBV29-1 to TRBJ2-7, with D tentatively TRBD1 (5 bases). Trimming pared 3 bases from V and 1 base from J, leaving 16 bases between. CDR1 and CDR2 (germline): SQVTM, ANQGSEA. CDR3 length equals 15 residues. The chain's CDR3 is CSVEKPRAGSYEQYF. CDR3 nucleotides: TGCAGCGTTGAGAAACCCCGAGCAGGGTCCTACGAGCAGTACTTC.

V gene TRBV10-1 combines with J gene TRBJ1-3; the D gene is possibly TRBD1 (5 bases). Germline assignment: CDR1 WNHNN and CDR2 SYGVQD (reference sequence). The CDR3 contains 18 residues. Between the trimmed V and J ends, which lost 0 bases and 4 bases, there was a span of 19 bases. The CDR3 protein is CASSESGNRPDDGNTIYF. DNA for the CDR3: TGCGCCAGCAGTGAGTCAGGGAACAGGCCGGACGACGGAAACACCATATATTTT.

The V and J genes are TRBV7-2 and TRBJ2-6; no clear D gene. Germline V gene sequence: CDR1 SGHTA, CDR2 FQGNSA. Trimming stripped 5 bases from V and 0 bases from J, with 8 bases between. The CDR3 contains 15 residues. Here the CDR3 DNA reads TGTGCCAGCAGCCTTCAGGTCTCTGGGGCCAACGTCCTGACTTTC. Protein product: CASSLQVSGANVLTF. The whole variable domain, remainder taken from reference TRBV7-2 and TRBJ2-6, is GAGVSQSPSNKVTEKGKDVELRCDPISGHTALYWYRQSLGQGLEFLIYFQGNSAPDKSGLPSDRFSAERTGGSVSTLTIQRTQQEDSAVYLCASSLQVSGANVLTFGAGSRLTVL.

DNA for the CDR3: TGTGCCAGCAGTGAAGCTGGCAAGAACACTGAAGCTTTCTTT. It encodes CASSEAGKNTEAFF. This chain uses TRBV25-1 with TRBJ1-1; no clear D. Germline-derived CDR1 and CDR2 are MGHDK and SYGVNS. With 2 bases removed from V and 1 base from J, the gap between germline ends came to 8 bases. CDR3 length equals 14 residues. Looking up the rest from reference TRBV25-1 and TRBJ1-1 gives the full variable domain: EADIYQTPRYLVIGTGKKITLECSQTMGHDKMYWYQQDPGMELHLIHYSYGVNSTEKGDLSSESTVSRIRTEHFPLTLESARPSHTSQYLCASSEAGKNTEAFFGQGTRLTVV.

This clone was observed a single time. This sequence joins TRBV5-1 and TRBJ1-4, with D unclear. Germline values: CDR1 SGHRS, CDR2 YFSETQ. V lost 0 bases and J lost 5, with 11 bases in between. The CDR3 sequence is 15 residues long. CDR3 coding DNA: TGCGCCAGCAGCTTGGGGGCCGGTCAGAATGAAAAACTGTTTTTT. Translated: CASSLGAGQNEKLFF.

As DNA, the CDR3 is TGTGCCACCAGTGACCCTACCCGGACAGGTCCTGGCGGCTACACCTTC. It yields the protein CATSDPTRTGPGGYTF. V and J are TRBV24-1 and TRBJ1-2; the match to TRBD1 covers 7 bases. The CDR3 is made up of 16 amino acids. CDR1 and CDR2 from the germline V gene are KGHDR and SFDVKD. J gave up 8 bases and V 4 bases, and 15 bases lay outside the gene matches.

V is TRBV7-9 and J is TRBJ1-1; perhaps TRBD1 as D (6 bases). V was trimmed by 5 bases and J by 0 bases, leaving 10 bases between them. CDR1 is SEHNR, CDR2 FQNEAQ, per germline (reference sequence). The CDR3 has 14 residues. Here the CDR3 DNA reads TGTGCCAGCAGCCCGGACAGTTTGAACACTGAAGCTTTCTTT. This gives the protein CASSPDSLNTEAFF. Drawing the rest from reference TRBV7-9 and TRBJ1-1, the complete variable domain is DTGVSQNPRHKITKRGQNVTFRCDPISEHNRLYWYRQTLGQGPEFLTYFQNEAQLEKSRLLSDRFSAERPKGSFSTLEIQRTEQGDSAMYLCASSPDSLNTEAFFGQGTRLTVV.

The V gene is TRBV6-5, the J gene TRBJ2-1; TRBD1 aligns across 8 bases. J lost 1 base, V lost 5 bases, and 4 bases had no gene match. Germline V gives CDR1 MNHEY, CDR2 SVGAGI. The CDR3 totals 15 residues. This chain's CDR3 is CASSRGTGSYNEQFF. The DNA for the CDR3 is TGTGCCAGCAGTCGCGGGACAGGATCCTACAATGAGCAGTTCTTC.

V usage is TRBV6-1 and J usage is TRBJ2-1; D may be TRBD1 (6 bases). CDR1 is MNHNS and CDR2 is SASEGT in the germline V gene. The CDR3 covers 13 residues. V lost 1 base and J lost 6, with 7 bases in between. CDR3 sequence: CASSEGTANEQFF. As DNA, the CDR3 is TGTGCCAGCAGTGAAGGGACAGCCAATGAGCAGTTCTTC.

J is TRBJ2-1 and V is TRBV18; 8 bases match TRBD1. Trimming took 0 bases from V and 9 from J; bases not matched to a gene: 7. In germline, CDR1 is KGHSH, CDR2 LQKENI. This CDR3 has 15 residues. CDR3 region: CASSPPVTGGGEQFF. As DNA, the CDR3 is TGTGCCAGCTCACCACCTGTCACAGGGGGTGGTGAGCAGTTCTTC.

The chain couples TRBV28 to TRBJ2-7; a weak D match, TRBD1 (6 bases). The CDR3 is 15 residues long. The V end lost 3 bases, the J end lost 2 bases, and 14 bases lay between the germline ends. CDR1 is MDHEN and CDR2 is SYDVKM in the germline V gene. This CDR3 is CASSLGRGMTYEQYF. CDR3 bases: TGTGCCAGCAGTTTGGGCAGGGGTATGACCTACGAGCAGTACTTC.

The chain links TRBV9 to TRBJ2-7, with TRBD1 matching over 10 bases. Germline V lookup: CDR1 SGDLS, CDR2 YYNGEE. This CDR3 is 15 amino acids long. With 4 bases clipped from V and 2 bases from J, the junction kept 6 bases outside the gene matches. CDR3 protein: CASSTRDRGPYEQYF. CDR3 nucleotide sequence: TGTGCCAGCAGCACCCGGGACAGGGGCCCCTACGAGCAGTACTTC.

Written as DNA, the CDR3 is TGTGCCAGCAGCCAAGATGGATGGGTACAGGGAAATTCACCCCTCCACTTT. It encodes CASSQDGWVQGNSPLHF. The chain employs TRBV4-2 and TRBJ1-6; maybe TRBD1 (6 bases). The CDR3 consists of 17 residues. Trimming took off 0 bases at V and 7 bases at J, with 16 bases between the two ends. Germline CDR1 reads LGHNA; CDR2 reads YNFKEQ.

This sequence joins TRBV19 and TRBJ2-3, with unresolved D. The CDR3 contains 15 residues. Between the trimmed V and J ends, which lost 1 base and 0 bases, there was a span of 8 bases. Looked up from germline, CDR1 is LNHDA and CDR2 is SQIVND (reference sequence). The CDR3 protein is CASSIAGQSTDTQYF. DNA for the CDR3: TGTGCCAGTAGTATAGCAGGCCAGAGCACAGATACGCAGTATTTT.

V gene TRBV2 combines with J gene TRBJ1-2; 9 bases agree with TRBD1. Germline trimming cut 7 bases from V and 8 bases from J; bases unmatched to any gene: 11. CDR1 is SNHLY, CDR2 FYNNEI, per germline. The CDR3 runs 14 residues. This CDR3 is CASTIQGASLGYTF. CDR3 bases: TGTGCCAGCACTATACAGGGGGCTTCTTTAGGCTACACCTTC. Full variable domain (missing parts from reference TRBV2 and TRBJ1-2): EPEVTQTPSHQVTQMGQEVILRCVPISNHLYFYWYRQILGQKVEFLVSFYNNEISEKSEIFDDQFSVERPDGSNFTLKIRSTKLEDSAMYFCASTIQGASLGYTFGSGTRLTVV.

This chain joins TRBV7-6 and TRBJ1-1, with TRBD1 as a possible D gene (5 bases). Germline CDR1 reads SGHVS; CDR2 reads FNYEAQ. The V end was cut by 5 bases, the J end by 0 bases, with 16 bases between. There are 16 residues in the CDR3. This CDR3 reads CASSPQLGQVNTEAFF. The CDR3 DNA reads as TGTGCCAGCAGCCCGCAGTTGGGGCAGGTGAACACTGAAGCTTTCTTT.

CDR3 amino acids: CASSLGGGAQETQYF. CDR3 nucleotides: TGTGCCAGCAGCTTAGGCGGGGGGGCCCAAGAGACCCAGTACTTC. The V gene is TRBV13, the J gene TRBJ2-5; TRBD2 matches at 8 bases. This CDR3 comprises 15 residues. With V trimmed by 0 bases and J by 1 base, 1 base remained unmatched. CDR1 PRHDT and CDR2 FYEKMQ come from the germline V gene (reference sequence).

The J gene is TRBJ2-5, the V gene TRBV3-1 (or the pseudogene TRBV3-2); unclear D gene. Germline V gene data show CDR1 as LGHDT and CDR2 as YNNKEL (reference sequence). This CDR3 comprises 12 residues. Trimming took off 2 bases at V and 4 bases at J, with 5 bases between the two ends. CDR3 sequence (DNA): TGTGCCAGCAGCCAAATCGGAGAGACCCAGTACTTC. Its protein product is CASSQIGETQYF.

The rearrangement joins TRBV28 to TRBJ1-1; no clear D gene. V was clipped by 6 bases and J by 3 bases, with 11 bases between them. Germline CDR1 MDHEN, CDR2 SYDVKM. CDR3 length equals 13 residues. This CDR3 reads CASRSGRDTEAFF. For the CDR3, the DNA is TGTGCCAGCAGGTCTGGGAGGGACACTGAAGCTTTCTTT.

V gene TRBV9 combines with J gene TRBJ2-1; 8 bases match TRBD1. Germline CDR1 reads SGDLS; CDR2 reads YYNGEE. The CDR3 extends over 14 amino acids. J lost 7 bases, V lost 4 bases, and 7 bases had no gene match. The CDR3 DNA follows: TGTGCCAGCAGCCAGGGACAGGTCGAAAATGAGCAGTTCTTC. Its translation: CASSQGQVENEQFF.

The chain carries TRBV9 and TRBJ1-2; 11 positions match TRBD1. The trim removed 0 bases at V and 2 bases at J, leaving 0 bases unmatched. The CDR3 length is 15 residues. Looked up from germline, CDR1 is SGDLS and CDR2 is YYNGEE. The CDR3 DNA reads TGTGCCAGCAGCGTAGGGACAGGGGGCAACTATGGCTACACCTTC. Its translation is CASSVGTGGNYGYTF.

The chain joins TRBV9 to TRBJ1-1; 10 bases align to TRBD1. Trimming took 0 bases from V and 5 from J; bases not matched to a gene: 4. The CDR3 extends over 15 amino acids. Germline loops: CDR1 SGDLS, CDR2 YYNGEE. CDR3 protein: CASSVDGQGGTEAFF. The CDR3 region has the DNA TGTGCCAGCAGCGTAGATGGACAGGGGGGGACTGAAGCTTTCTTT.

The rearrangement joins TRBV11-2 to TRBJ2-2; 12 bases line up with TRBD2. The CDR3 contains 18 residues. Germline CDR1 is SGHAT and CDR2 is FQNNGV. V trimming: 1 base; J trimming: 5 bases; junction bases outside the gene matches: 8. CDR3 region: CASSLVPLAGGYTGELFF. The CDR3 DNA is TGTGCCAGCAGCTTAGTTCCACTAGCGGGAGGATATACCGGGGAGCTGTTTTTT.

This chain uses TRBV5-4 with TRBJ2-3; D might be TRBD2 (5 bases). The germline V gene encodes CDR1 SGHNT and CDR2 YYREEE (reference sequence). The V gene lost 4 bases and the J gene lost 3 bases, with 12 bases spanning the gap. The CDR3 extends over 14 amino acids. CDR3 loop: CASSTREGTDTQYF. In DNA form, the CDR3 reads TGTGCCAGCAGCACCCGTGAGGGTACAGATACGCAGTATTTT.

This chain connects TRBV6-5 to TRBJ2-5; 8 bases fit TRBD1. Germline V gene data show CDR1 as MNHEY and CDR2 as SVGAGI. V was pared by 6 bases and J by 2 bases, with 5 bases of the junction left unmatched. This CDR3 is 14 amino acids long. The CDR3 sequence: CASRRTGRQETQYF. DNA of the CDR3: TGTGCCAGCAGACGGACAGGGCGACAAGAGACCCAGTACTTC.

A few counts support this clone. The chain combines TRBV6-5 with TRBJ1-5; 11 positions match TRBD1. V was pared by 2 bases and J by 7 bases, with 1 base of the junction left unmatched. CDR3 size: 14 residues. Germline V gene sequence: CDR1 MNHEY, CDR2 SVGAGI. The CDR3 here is CASSYGDRGQPQHF. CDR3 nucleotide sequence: TGTGCCAGCAGTTACGGGGACAGGGGGCAGCCCCAGCATTTT.

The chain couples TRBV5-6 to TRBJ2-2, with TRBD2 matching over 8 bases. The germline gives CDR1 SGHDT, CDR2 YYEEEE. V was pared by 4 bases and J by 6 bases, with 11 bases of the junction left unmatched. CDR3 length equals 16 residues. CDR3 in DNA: TGTGCCAGCAGCCCGGGCAGCGGGAGTCTCTCCGGGGAGCTGTTTTTT. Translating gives CASSPGSGSLSGELFF.

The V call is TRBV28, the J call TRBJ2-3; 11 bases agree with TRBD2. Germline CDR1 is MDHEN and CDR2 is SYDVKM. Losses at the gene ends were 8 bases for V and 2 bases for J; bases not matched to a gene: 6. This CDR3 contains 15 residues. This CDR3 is CASQGTSGNTDTQYF. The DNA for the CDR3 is TGTGCCAGCCAAGGGACTAGCGGCAACACAGATACGCAGTATTTT.

The CDR3 protein is CASSISGRSYEQYF. DNA for the CDR3: TGTGCCAGTAGTATTAGCGGGAGGTCCTACGAGCAGTACTTC. The rearrangement links TRBV19 to TRBJ2-7; 10 positions agree with TRBD2. Per germline, CDR1 LNHDA and CDR2 SQIVND (reference sequence). J lost 1 base, V lost 3 bases, and 0 bases had no gene match. There are 14 residues in the CDR3. Complete variable domain (other parts from reference TRBV19 and TRBJ2-7): DGGITQSPKYLFRKEGQNVTLSCEQNLNHDAMYWYRQDPGQGLRLIYYSQIVNDFQKGDIAEGYSVSREKKESFPLTVTSAQKNPTAFYLCASSISGRSYEQYFGPGTRLTVT.

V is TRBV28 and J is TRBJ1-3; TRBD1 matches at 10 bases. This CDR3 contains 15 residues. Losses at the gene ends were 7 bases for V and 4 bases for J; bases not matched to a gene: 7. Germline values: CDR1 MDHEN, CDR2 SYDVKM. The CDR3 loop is CASTGDRGGGNTIYF. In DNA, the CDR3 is TGTGCCAGCACCGGGGACAGGGGTGGAGGAAACACCATATATTTT.

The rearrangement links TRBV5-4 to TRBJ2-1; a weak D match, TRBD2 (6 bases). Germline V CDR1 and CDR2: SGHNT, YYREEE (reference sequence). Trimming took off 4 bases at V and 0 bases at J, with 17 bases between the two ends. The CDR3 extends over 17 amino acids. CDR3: CASSEGGWSGSYNEQFF. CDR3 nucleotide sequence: TGTGCCAGCAGCGAGGGAGGATGGTCGGGCTCCTACAATGAGCAGTTCTTC.